This passage covers 29 T cell receptor beta chains from one sample sequenced in a study of blood T cell repertoires in COVID-19. The table came from immunoSEQ multiplex PCR; TCRdb's copy has only in-frame clones and leaves some out. The sample has about 87,000 clones, around 90% seen once. Sequencing was performed on peripheral blood. The receptors were gathered from a young man with COVID-19, enrolled during active disease.

The gene calls are TRBV30 and TRBJ1-6; tentatively, D is TRBD1 (5 bases). This CDR3 spans 13 amino acids. Germline V gives CDR1 GTSNPN, CDR2 SVGIG (reference sequence). Trimming shortened V by 4 bases and J by 6 bases, and 10 bases separated the two germline ends. Here the CDR3 DNA reads TGTGCCTGGAACCTCGGGGGTAATTCACCCCTCCACTTT. Its translation is CAWNLGGNSPLHF.

The gene calls are TRBV18 and TRBJ1-2; D unresolved. The CDR3 covers 12 residues. Looked up from germline, CDR1 is KGHSH and CDR2 is LQKENI. With 8 bases removed from V and 4 bases from J, the gap between germline ends came to 11 bases. The CDR3 region has the DNA TGTGCCAGCCACGGCGGGTCCTATGGCTACACCTTC. This codes for CASHGGSYGYTF.

The V gene is TRBV20-1, the J gene TRBJ1-1; D not certain. V lost 4 bases to trimming and J lost 0 bases, with 3 bases between them. This CDR3 is built from 11 residues. CDR1 and CDR2 (germline): DFQATT, SNEGSKA (reference sequence). The CDR3 reads CSAILNTEAFF. The CDR3 DNA reads TGCAGTGCTATATTGAACACTGAAGCTTTCTTT.

The chain carries TRBV28 and TRBJ1-2; 7 bases fit TRBD1. This CDR3 has 13 residues. J was trimmed by 6 bases and V by 3 bases; bases with no gene match: 4. Germline V gene sequence: CDR1 MDHEN, CDR2 SYDVKM. The CDR3 is CASSLTGWNGYTF. DNA for the CDR3: TGTGCCAGCAGTTTGACAGGGTGGAATGGCTACACCTTC.

V is TRBV5-1 and J is TRBJ2-2, with a possible D match to TRBD2 (7 bases). Trimming removed 7 bases from V and 6 bases from J, with 25 bases in between. The CDR3 covers 17 residues. Germline V gives CDR1 SGHRS, CDR2 YFSETQ. The DNA of the CDR3 is TGCGCCAGCCGCCCCCTAGGGGGGGGCCCACTCTCCGGGGAGCTGTTTTTT. Protein product: CASRPLGGGPLSGELFF.

The V gene is TRBV7-9, the J gene TRBJ2-5; TRBD2 aligns across 11 bases. J was trimmed by 7 bases and V by 6 bases; bases with no gene match: 13. This CDR3 region has 16 residues. Germline V lookup: CDR1 SEHNR, CDR2 FQNEAQ (reference sequence). CDR3 DNA sequence: TGTGCCAGCAGTCGGCCGGGACTAGCGGTACTAGGGACCCAGTACTTC. This encodes CASSRPGLAVLGTQYF.

This chain connects TRBV4-3 to TRBJ2-3; 7 positions match TRBD2. The CDR3 runs to 16 residues. Germline CDR1 reads LGHNA; CDR2 reads YSLEER. The trim removed 1 base at V and 0 bases at J, leaving 4 bases unmatched. The chain's CDR3 is CASSQGGSGSTDTQYF. CDR3 nucleotides: TGCGCCAGCAGCCAAGGGGGTAGCGGGAGCACAGATACGCAGTATTTT.

The V and J genes are TRBV28 and TRBJ2-5; 9 nucleotides agree with TRBD2. This CDR3 is built from 17 residues. The V segment lost 7 bases and the J segment 2 bases; nucleotides outside the gene matches: 14. Per the germline V gene, CDR1 is MDHEN and CDR2 is SYDVKM. The CDR3 here is CASTTGRGGRGQETQYF. CDR3 sequence (DNA): TGTGCCAGCACCACAGGCCGGGGCGGGAGGGGGCAAGAGACCCAGTACTTC.

V is TRBV5-4 and J is TRBJ1-6; D possibly corresponds to TRBD1 (6 bases). Germline V gene sequence: CDR1 SGHNT, CDR2 YYREEE (reference sequence). V was shortened by 1 base and J by 6 bases, with 8 bases between the two germline ends. This CDR3 spans 14 amino acids. CDR3 protein: CASSLSGVNSPLHF. The CDR3 DNA is TGTGCCAGCAGCTTGTCAGGGGTTAATTCACCCCTCCACTTT. Looking up the rest from reference TRBV5-4 and TRBJ1-6 gives the full variable domain: ETGVTQSPTHLIKTRGQQVTLRCSSQSGHNTVSWYQQALGQGPQFIFQYYREEENGRGNFPPRFSGLQFPNYSSELNVNALELDDSALYLCASSLSGVNSPLHFGNGTRLTVT.

V and J are TRBV28 and TRBJ2-7; 10 bases agree with TRBD1. The germline V gene encodes CDR1 MDHEN and CDR2 SYDVKM. The CDR3 is 14 amino acids. After removal of 5 bases from V and 2 bases from J, the junction contained 3 bases not matched to a gene. The CDR3 DNA sequence: TGTGCCAGCAGTCCGGGACAGGGGCCCTACGAGCAGTACTTC. This codes for CASSPGQGPYEQYF.

The chain combines TRBV4-3 with TRBJ2-3; 7 bases are shared with TRBD1. CDR3 length equals 17 residues. The trim removed 0 bases at V and 2 bases at J, leaving 8 bases unmatched. Per germline, CDR1 LGHNA and CDR2 YSLEER. The CDR3 region is CASSQDLTGQTTDTQYF. DNA for the CDR3: TGCGCCAGCAGCCAAGATTTAACGGGACAGACCACAGATACGCAGTATTTT.

The chain recombines TRBV24-1 with TRBJ2-5, with 8 bases that match TRBD1. Germline lookup yields CDR1 KGHDR and CDR2 SFDVKD. V lost 4 bases and J lost 5; bases outside the gene matches: 11. The CDR3 spans 16 residues. This CDR3 reads CATSDLDRGWGETQYF. CDR3 nucleotides: TGTGCCACCAGTGACTTAGACAGGGGATGGGGGGAGACCCAGTACTTC.

The chain joins TRBV28 to TRBJ2-2; 11 nucleotides match TRBD2. Per the germline V gene, CDR1 is MDHEN and CDR2 is SYDVKM. V was pared by 5 bases and J by 4 bases, with 3 bases of the junction left unmatched. This CDR3 is built from 15 residues. CDR3 sequence reads: CASSLGLAVTGELFF. CDR3 bases: TGTGCCAGCAGTCTGGGACTAGCGGTCACCGGGGAGCTGTTTTTT.

About this clone itself: The junction differs from germline at one of its ends, possibly a read error. V gene TRBV5-5 combines with J gene TRBJ1-4; no clear D gene. Looked up from germline, CDR1 is SGHKS and CDR2 is YYEKEE (reference sequence). CDR3 length equals 15 residues. CDR3 amino acids: CASSLAQALNEKLLF. The CDR3 DNA reads TGTGCCAGCAGCTTGGCCCAGGCTCTTAATGAAAAACTGCTTTTT.

This rearrangement joins TRBV10-1 to TRBJ1-6; a weak D match, TRBD1 (5 bases). Trimming left V 3 bases short and J 7 bases short, with 13 bases between. Germline CDR1 reads WNHNN; CDR2 reads SYGVQD (reference sequence). The CDR3 runs 15 residues. CDR3 amino acids: CASSDGGSRNSPLHF. DNA for the CDR3: TGCGCCAGCAGTGATGGGGGGTCTAGGAATTCACCCCTCCACTTT.

In this sample, this clone turned up once. CDR3 in DNA: TGTGCCAGCAGTGAAGGTGTCGGGGGAGGGAAAAATCAGCCCCAGCATTTT. Amino acid sequence: CASSEGVGGGKNQPQHF. V and J are TRBV6-1 and TRBJ1-5, with D perhaps TRBD1 (5 bases). Per the germline V gene, CDR1 is MNHNS and CDR2 is SASEGT. This CDR3 has 17 residues. Trimming stripped 1 base from V and 4 bases from J, with 17 bases between.

The chain is built from TRBV14 and TRBJ2-7, with D uncertain. Looked up from germline, CDR1 is SGHDN and CDR2 is FVKESK. The CDR3 runs 11 residues. V lost 5 bases, J lost 7 bases, and 9 bases lay in between. CDR3 DNA: TGTGCCAGCAGCGGCCTAGGAGAGCAGTACTTC. This gives the protein CASSGLGEQYF.

CDR3 bases: TGTGCCACCAGTGATCCCAACCGGGACAGGGGATTAAATGAGCAGTTCTTC. Amino acids: CATSDPNRDRGLNEQFF. The V call is TRBV24-1, the J call TRBJ2-1; TRBD1 matches at 10 bases. Trimming took 3 bases from V and 7 from J; bases not matched to a gene: 11. The CDR3 sequence is 17 residues long. Germline CDR1 KGHDR, CDR2 SFDVKD.

V is TRBV12-3 or TRBV12-4 and J is TRBJ1-3; D is uncertain. With 6 bases removed from V and 1 base from J, the gap between germline ends came to 4 bases. This CDR3 spans 12 amino acids. CDR3 bases: TGTGCCAGCAGCCCTTCTGGAAACACCATATATTTT. This codes for CASSPSGNTIYF.

This clone was picked up a small number of times. V is TRBV7-6 and J is TRBJ2-7; D not resolved. CDR3 size: 14 residues. Per the germline V gene, CDR1 is SGHVS and CDR2 is FNYEAQ. V was clipped by 2 bases and J by 0 bases, with 8 bases between them. This CDR3 is CASSLYASSYEQYF. The DNA of the CDR3 is TGTGCCAGCAGCTTATACGCGAGCTCCTACGAGCAGTACTTC.

With respect to this clone: One end of the junction is discordant with germline, which a read error may explain. The chain couples TRBV5-1 to TRBJ1-4, with TRBD1 as a possible D gene (6 bases). The CDR3 is 15 amino acids. CDR1 and CDR2 (germline): SGHRS, YFSETQ. The CDR3 loop is CASKQGLGTNEKLLF. The CDR3 DNA follows: TGCGCCAGCAAACAGGGCCTCGGCACTAATGAAAAACTGCTTTTT.

The CDR3 loop is CASSRTRGDTQYF. The CDR3 bases are TGTGCCAGCAGTCGGACTAGAGGGGATACGCAGTATTTT. The chain links TRBV27 to TRBJ2-3; 7 bases map to TRBD2. From germline, CDR1 is MNHEY and CDR2 SMNVEV (reference sequence). This CDR3 is built from 13 residues. V was clipped by 5 bases and J by 6 bases; unmatched bases: 5.

The chain uses TRBV11-2 and TRBJ2-5; 9 positions agree with TRBD2. Germline values: CDR1 SGHAT, CDR2 FQNNGV. CDR3 length: 15 amino acids. Trimming at V came to 4 bases and at J to 5 bases, leaving 8 bases not matched to a gene. CDR3 sequence: CASSSLRGRGETQYF. The CDR3 DNA is TGTGCCAGCAGCTCACTCCGCGGGAGGGGGGAGACCCAGTACTTC.

CDR3 sequence: CASSWGLAGGRTGELFF. CDR3 coding DNA: TGCGCCAGCAGCTGGGGACTAGCGGGAGGAAGAACCGGGGAGCTGTTTTTT. V gene TRBV4-3 combines with J gene TRBJ2-2; 15 bases are a match to TRBD2. The CDR3 sequence is 17 residues long. Germline V CDR1 and CDR2: LGHNA, YSLEER. J was trimmed by 5 bases and V by 5 bases; bases with no gene match: 6.

V is TRBV30 and J is TRBJ1-3; D uncertain. The germline gives CDR1 GTSNPN, CDR2 SVGIG (reference sequence). CDR3 length equals 11 residues. V was cut by 2 bases and J by 8 bases, with 7 bases left in between. CDR3 bases: TGTGCCTGGAGTCAGATGGACACCATATATTTT. It translates to CAWSQMDTIYF.

This clone was observed once. The CDR3: CASSQWRQGSYEQYF. Here the CDR3 DNA reads TGTGCCAGCAGTCAATGGCGACAGGGCTCCTACGAGCAGTACTTC. The chain carries TRBV14 and TRBJ2-7; TRBD1 agrees at 7 bases. CDR3 length equals 15 residues. Trimming at V came to 6 bases and at J to 0 bases, leaving 8 bases not matched to a gene. The germline CDR1 and CDR2 sequences are SGHDN and FVKESK.

This clone was seen only once. For the CDR3, the DNA is TGTGCCAGCAGCCCCGAGAGGAGGGGAAGCAATCAGCCCCAGCATTTT. This encodes CASSPERRGSNQPQHF. The V gene is TRBV7-2, the J gene TRBJ1-5; possibly TRBD1 for D (5 bases). V gave up 5 bases and J gave up 1 base, with 15 bases separating them. The length of the CDR3 is 16 residues. The V gene's germline CDR1 is SGHTA and CDR2 FQGNSA.

The V call is TRBV7-2, the J call TRBJ2-1; D call uncertain. CDR3 size: 17 residues. V was shortened by 1 base and J by 0 bases, with 13 bases between the two germline ends. CDR1 is SGHTA, CDR2 FQGNSA, per germline. The CDR3 region is CASSLGPGLSSYNEQFF. In DNA, the CDR3 is TGTGCCAGCAGCTTAGGACCGGGTCTAAGCTCCTACAATGAGCAGTTCTTC.

V and J are TRBV27 and TRBJ2-7; TRBD2 agrees at 12 bases. The trim removed 2 bases at V and 7 bases at J, leaving 12 bases unmatched. The CDR3 length is 17 residues. Germline values: CDR1 MNHEY, CDR2 SMNVEV (reference sequence). The CDR3 coding sequence is TGTGCCAGCAGTTTAACCCTCACTAGCGGGAGGTCAGGTGAGCAGTACTTC. As protein: CASSLTLTSGRSGEQYF.